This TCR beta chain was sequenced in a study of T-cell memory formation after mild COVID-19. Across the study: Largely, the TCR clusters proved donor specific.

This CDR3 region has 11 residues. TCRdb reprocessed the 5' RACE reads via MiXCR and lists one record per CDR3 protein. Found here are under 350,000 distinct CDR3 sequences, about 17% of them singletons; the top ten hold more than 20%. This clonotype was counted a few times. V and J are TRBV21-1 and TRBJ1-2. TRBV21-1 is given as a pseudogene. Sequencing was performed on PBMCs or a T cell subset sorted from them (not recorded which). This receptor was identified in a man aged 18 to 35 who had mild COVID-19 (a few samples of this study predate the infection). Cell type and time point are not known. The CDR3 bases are TGTGCCTTCAGATGGACCTATGGCTACACCTTC. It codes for CAFRWTYGYTF.